The next 20 T cell receptor beta chains were all read from a single sample in a study of monozygotic twins with inflammatory bowel disease. TCRdb re-called the 5' RACE reads and catalogs CDR3 proteins one per entry, DNA excluded. The ten top clones account for around 2%, within a sample of approximately 330,000 distinct CDR3 sequences. Source material: blood. These receptors originate from a human donor with ulcerative colitis or Crohn's disease, or a healthy co-twin of an affected twin (not recorded which).

The chain recombines TRBV5-4 with TRBJ2-5; TCRdb's D call of TRBD2 is untestable without DNA. This CDR3 spans 15 amino acids. Per the germline V gene, CDR1 is SGHNT and CDR2 is YYREEE (reference sequence). CDR3 in amino acids: CASSSRTSSGETQYF. Full variable domain (remainder filled in from reference TRBV5-4 and TRBJ2-5): ETGVTQSPTHLIKTRGQQVTLRCSSQSGHNTVSWYQQALGQGPQFIFQYYREEENGRGNFPPRFSGLQFPNYSSELNVNALELDDSALYLCASSSRTSSGETQYFGPGTRLLVL.

This sequence joins TRBV7-2 and TRBJ2-2; TCRdb's assignment of TRBD1 cannot be checked, as there is no DNA. The germline CDR1 and CDR2 sequences are SGHTA and FQGNSA. This CDR3 spans 15 amino acids. The CDR3 region is CASSFITGDTGELFF. The full variable domain, its missing parts supplied by reference TRBV7-2 and TRBJ2-2, is GAGVSQSPSNKVTEKGKDVELRCDPISGHTALYWYRQSLGQGLEFLIYFQGNSAPDKSGLPSDRFSAERTGGSVSTLTIQRTQQEDSAVYLCASSFITGDTGELFFGEGSRLTVL.

The chain recombines TRBV11-1 with TRBJ2-1; TCRdb proposes TRBD1, but this gene call is untestable without DNA. Germline V gives CDR1 SGHAT, CDR2 FQDESV (reference sequence). The CDR3 sequence is 20 residues long. CDR3 sequence: CASSLGTGTALFRSYNEQFF.

This chain joins TRBV5-1 and TRBJ2-1; the TRBD1 assignment by TCRdb is unverifiable without DNA. The CDR3 consists of 11 residues. The germline V gene encodes CDR1 SGHRS and CDR2 YFSETQ. This CDR3 is CASSLQGAQFF. Filled out from reference TRBV5-1 and TRBJ2-1, the complete variable domain reads KAGVTQTPRYLIKTRGQQVTLSCSPISGHRSVSWYQQTPGQGLQFLFEYFSETQRNKGNFPGRFSGRQFSNSRSEMNVSTLELGDSALYLCASSLQGAQFFGPGTRLTVL.

The chain uses TRBV7-2 and TRBJ2-3; TCRdb reports TRBD2, a call that lacks DNA to check it against. The CDR3 is 15 residues long. The germline CDR1 and CDR2 sequences are SGHTA and FQGNSA. This chain's CDR3 is CASSHPAGGTDTQYF.

CDR3: CASSPLTYPRVVHEQYF. This rearrangement joins TRBV18 to TRBJ2-7; TCRdb's assignment of TRBD2 cannot be checked, as there is no DNA. Per the germline V gene, CDR1 is KGHSH and CDR2 is LQKENI. The CDR3 is 17 residues long.

V usage is TRBV30 and J usage is TRBJ1-1; as DNA is missing, the TRBD1 call by TCRdb cannot be tested. This CDR3 is 14 amino acids long. Looked up from germline, CDR1 is GTSNPN and CDR2 is SVGIG (reference sequence). Here the CDR3 reads CAWRQTGVITEAFF.

V is TRBV29-1 and J is TRBJ1-4; the D gene TCRdb calls, TRBD1, cannot be checked with no DNA. Germline V gene data show CDR1 as SQVTM and CDR2 as ANQGSEA. The CDR3 consists of 13 residues. The CDR3 sequence is CSGATGTNEKLFF.

V gene TRBV6-6 combines with J gene TRBJ1-2; TCRdb proposes TRBD1, but this gene call is untestable without DNA. The CDR3 runs 11 residues. The germline CDR1 and CDR2 sequences are MNHNY and SVGAGI (reference sequence). The CDR3 here is CASTMDRSYTF.

The V call is TRBV6-6, the J call TRBJ2-1; the TCRdb D gene call, TRBD1, has no DNA to confirm it. The CDR3 sequence is 14 residues long. Germline V CDR1 and CDR2: MNHNY, SVGAGI (reference sequence). Here the CDR3 reads CASSYSGGHNEQFF.

V is TRBV3-1 and J is TRBJ2-7. The CDR3 spans 14 residues. Germline CDR1 LGHDT, CDR2 YNNKEL (reference sequence). CDR3 loop: CASSQERRRYEQYF.

The chain joins TRBV28 to TRBJ1-4; TCRdb names TRBD1, which stays unverified in the absence of DNA. Germline values: CDR1 MDHEN, CDR2 SYDVKM. The CDR3 has 15 residues. The CDR3 is CASSLRTGRREKLFF.

The CDR3 protein is CSAPRHMIYEQYF. This chain connects TRBV29-1 to TRBJ2-7; TCRdb lists TRBD1, though no DNA is available to test this call. Germline lookup yields CDR1 SQVTM and CDR2 ANQGSEA. The CDR3 is made up of 13 amino acids.

The chain joins TRBV19 to TRBJ2-5. The germline V gene encodes CDR1 LNHDA and CDR2 SQIVND (reference sequence). CDR3 length: 14 residues. CDR3 amino acids: CASSRRSRQETQYF.

The V call is TRBV12-3 or TRBV12-4, the J call TRBJ2-7; absent DNA, TCRdb's TRBD1 call cannot be checked. This CDR3 contains 12 residues. The CDR3 loop is CASSLGQNEQYF.

The chain joins TRBV28 to TRBJ2-6; TCRdb picks TRBD1, but there is no DNA to check that call. This CDR3 contains 20 residues. Germline V CDR1 and CDR2: MDHEN, SYDVKM. CDR3: CASSLPAGGVYLAGANVLTF.

The chain recombines TRBV7-2 with TRBJ1-5; TCRdb's D gene call, TRBD1, goes unchecked for lack of DNA. Germline values: CDR1 SGHTA, CDR2 FQGNSA. CDR3 length equals 15 residues. CDR3 in amino acids: CASSPQGSAGQPQHF.

This chain uses TRBV15 with TRBJ2-3; without DNA, the TCRdb call of TRBD1 cannot be checked. CDR1 LNHNV and CDR2 YYDKDF come from the germline V gene (reference sequence). CDR3 length: 13 residues. The CDR3 loop is CATSYRDIDTQYF.

The chain recombines TRBV5-5 with TRBJ2-2; TCRdb selects TRBD1, and the lack of DNA leaves this call unchecked. The germline V gene encodes CDR1 SGHKS and CDR2 YYEKEE (reference sequence). The CDR3 extends over 16 amino acids. CDR3: CASSLVGQGHLRELFF.

CDR3 sequence reads: CASSVAPQGETQYF. V gene TRBV9 combines with J gene TRBJ2-5; checking the TCRdb D call of TRBD1 is not possible without DNA. The CDR3 contains 14 residues. The germline gives CDR1 SGDLS, CDR2 YYNGEE. Complete variable domain (other parts from reference TRBV9 and TRBJ2-5): DSGVTQTPKHLITATGQRVTLRCSPRSGDLSVYWYQQSLDQGLQFLIQYYNGEERAKGNILERFSAQQFPDLHSELNLSSLELGDSALYFCASSVAPQGETQYFGPGTRLLVL.